This T cell receptor beta chain was retrieved from a study of blood T cell repertoires in COVID-19. For the study at large: T cells, B-cell-depleted T cells, or PBMCs supplied cDNA or gDNA.

In its sample, this clone was seen once. Germline V lookup: CDR1 MGHRA, CDR2 YSYEKL. V dropped 0 bases and J dropped 3 bases, with 9 bases sitting between them. The CDR3 has 15 amino acids. Produced via immunoSEQ multiplex PCR; TCRdb's table is partial and in-frame only. The sample lists about 70,000 clones, about four fifths occurring once. The sequencing input was peripheral blood. This TCR came from a man between 65 and 79 years old who had recovered from COVID-19. This rearrangement joins TRBV4-1 to TRBJ1-5; no reliable D call. CDR3 sequence: CASSQDWSLNQPQHF. CDR3 DNA sequence: TGCGCCAGCAGCCAAGATTGGTCACTCAATCAGCCCCAGCATTTT.